This is a list of T cell receptor beta chains from one sample in a study of cytomegalovirus exposure and HLA in healthy donors. The data were produced by immunoSEQ multiplex PCR, yet TCRdb's version contains in-frame clones alone and is incomplete. The table has about 98,000 clones, about 74% seen once. The sample taken for sequencing was PBMCs. The receptors derive from a male donor in good health and CMV-seronegative. The CDR3 runs from the conserved cysteine through the conserved F or W. Fields, in order: CDR3 length, D gene, J gene, clone size, V gene, CDR3 protein, CDR3 DNA. The D gene is left open where the match is weak. Where a row states a size, it is once, few, many or the class of an expanded clone; other rows omit it.

len: 17; d_gene: .; j_gene: TRBJ2-3; abundance: .; v_gene: TRBV6-1; CDR3aa: CASSEKGHGLVTDTQYF; CDR3nt: TGTGCCAGCAGTGAAAAGGGGCACGGGCTAGTCACAGATACGCAGTATTTT
len: 15; d_gene: TRBD1; j_gene: TRBJ2-5; abundance: .; v_gene: TRBV19; CDR3aa: CASSTRGGPQETQYF; CDR3nt: TGTGCCAGTAGTACCAGAGGGGGCCCCCAAGAGACCCAGTACTTC
len: 15; d_gene: TRBD2; j_gene: TRBJ2-1; abundance: .; v_gene: TRBV7-2; CDR3aa: CASSLVPGGSSEQFF; CDR3nt: TGTGCCAGCAGCTTAGTACCGGGAGGGTCCAGTGAGCAGTTCTTC
len: 14; d_gene: .; j_gene: TRBJ1-1; abundance: .; v_gene: TRBV11-2; CDR3aa: CASSFQTGNTEAFF; CDR3nt: TGTGCCAGCAGCTTCCAAACAGGGAACACTGAAGCTTTCTTT
len: 16; d_gene: .; j_gene: TRBJ2-7; abundance: .; v_gene: TRBV27; CDR3aa: CASSLSPRQFFYEQYF; CDR3nt: TGTGCCAGCAGTTTATCGCCCCGACAGTTTTTCTACGAGCAGTACTTC
len: 13; d_gene: TRBD1; j_gene: TRBJ1-1; abundance: few; v_gene: TRBV29-1; CDR3aa: CSGQGTPNTEAFF; CDR3nt: TGCAGCGGACAGGGGACCCCGAACACTGAAGCTTTCTTT
len: 15; d_gene: TRBD2; j_gene: TRBJ2-1; abundance: .; v_gene: TRBV5-1; CDR3aa: CASRDTGTSSPEQFF; CDR3nt: TGCGCCAGCAGGGATACCGGGACTAGCAGTCCTGAGCAGTTCTTC
len: 17; d_gene: .; j_gene: TRBJ2-3; abundance: .; v_gene: TRBV27; CDR3aa: CASHPARIASSTDTQYF; CDR3nt: TGTGCCAGCCACCCCGCTCGGATAGCGTCGAGCACAGATACGCAGTATTTT
len: 19; d_gene: TRBD2; j_gene: TRBJ2-5; abundance: few; v_gene: TRBV18; CDR3aa: CASSPYLLRTSGSSETQYF; CDR3nt: TGTGCCAGCTCACCTTACCTCCTACGAACTAGCGGGAGCTCAGAGACCCAGTACTTC
len: 13; d_gene: .; j_gene: TRBJ1-1; abundance: .; v_gene: TRBV10-3; CDR3aa: CAIEAQVGIEAFF; CDR3nt: TGTGCCATAGAAGCACAGGTAGGGATTGAAGCTTTCTTT